This note documents a single TCR beta chain sequence. The sample belongs to a study of blood T cell repertoires in COVID-19. Trimming took 5 bases from V and 5 from J, leaving 9 bases between them. The length of the CDR3 is 12 residues. Per germline, CDR1 SGHTA and CDR2 FQGNSA. The repertoire was sequenced with immunoSEQ multiplex PCR; TCRdb's copy has only in-frame clones and lacks some. The sample holds approximately 300,000 clones, about nine tenths seen once. The chain combines TRBV7-2 with TRBJ2-5; no definite D call. This clonotype was sampled from a man aged 55-75 years who had recovered from COVID-19. What was sequenced was PBMCs or T cells enriched from blood (not recorded which). CDR3 nucleotide sequence: TGTGCCAGCAGCGTAACTCGGGAGACCCAGTACTTC. Its translation is CASSVTRETQYF. Complete variable domain (other parts from reference TRBV7-2 and TRBJ2-5): GAGVSQSPSNKVTEKGKDVELRCDPISGHTALYWYRQSLGQGLEFLIYFQGNSAPDKSGLPSDRFSAERTGGSVSTLTIQRTQQEDSAVYLCASSVTRETQYFGPGTRLLVL.